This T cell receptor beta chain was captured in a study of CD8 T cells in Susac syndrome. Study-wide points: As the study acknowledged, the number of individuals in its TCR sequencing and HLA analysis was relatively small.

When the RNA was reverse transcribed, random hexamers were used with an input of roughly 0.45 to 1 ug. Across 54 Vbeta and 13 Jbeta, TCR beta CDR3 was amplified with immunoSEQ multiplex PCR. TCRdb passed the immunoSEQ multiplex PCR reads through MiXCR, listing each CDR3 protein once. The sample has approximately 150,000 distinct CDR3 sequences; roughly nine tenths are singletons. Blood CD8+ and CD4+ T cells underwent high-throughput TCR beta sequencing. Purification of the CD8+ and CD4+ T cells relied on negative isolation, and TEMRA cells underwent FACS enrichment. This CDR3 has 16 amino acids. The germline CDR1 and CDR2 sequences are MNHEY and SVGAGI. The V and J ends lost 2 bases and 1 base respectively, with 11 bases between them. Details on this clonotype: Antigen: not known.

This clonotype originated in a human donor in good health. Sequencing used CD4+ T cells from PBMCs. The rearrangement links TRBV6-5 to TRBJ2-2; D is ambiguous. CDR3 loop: CASSYTYKRNTGELFF. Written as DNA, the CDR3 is TGTGCCAGCAGTTACACCTACAAGCGGAACACCGGGGAGCTGTTTTTT.